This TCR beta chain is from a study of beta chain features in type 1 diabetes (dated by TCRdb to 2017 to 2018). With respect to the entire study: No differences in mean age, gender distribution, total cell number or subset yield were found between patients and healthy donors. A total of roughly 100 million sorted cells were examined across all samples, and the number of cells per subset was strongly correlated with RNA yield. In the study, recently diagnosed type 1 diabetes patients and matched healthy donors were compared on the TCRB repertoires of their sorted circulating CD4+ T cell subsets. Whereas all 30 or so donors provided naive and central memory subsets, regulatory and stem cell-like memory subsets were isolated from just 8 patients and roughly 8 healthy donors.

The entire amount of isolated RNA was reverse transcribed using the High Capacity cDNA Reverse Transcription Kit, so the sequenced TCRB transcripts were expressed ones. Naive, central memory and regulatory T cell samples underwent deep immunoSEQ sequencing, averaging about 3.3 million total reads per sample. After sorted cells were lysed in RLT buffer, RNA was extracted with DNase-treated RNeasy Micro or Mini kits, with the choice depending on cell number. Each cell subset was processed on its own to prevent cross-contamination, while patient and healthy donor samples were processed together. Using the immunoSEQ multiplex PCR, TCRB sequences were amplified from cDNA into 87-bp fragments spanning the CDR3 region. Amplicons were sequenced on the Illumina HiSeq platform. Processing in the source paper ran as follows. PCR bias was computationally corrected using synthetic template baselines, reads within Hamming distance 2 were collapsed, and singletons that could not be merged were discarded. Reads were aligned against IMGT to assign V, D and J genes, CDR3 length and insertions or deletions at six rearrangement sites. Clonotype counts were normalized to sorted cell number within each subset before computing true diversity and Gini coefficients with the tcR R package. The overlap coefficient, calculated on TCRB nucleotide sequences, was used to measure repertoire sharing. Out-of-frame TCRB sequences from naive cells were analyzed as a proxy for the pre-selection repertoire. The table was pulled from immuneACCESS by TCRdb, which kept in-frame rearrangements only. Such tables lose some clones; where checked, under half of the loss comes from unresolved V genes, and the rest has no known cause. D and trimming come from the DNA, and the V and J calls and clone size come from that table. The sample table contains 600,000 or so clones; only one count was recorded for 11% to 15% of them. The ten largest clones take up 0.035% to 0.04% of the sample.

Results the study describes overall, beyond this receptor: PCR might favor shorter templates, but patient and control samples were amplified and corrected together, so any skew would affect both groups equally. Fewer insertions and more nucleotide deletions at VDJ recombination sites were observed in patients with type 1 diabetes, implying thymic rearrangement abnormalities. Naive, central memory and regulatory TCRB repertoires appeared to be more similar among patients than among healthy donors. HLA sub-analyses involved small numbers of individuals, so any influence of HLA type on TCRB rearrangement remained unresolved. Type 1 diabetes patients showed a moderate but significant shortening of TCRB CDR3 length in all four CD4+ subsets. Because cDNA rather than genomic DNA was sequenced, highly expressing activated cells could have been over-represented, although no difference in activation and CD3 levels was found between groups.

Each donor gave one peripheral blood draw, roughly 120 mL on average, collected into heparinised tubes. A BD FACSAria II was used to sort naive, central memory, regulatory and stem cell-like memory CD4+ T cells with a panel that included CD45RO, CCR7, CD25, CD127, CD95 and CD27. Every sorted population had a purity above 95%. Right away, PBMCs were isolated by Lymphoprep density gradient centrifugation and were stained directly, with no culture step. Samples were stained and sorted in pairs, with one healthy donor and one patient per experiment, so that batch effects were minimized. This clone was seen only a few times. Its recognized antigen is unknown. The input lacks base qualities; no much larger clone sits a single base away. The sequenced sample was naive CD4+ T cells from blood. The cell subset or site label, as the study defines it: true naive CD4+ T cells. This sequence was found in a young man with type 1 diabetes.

The nucleotide sequence reads TGCGCCAGCAGCCAAGAGTCGGGGCGAAGGAATTCACCCCTCCACTTT. This is translated as CASSQESGRRNSPLHF. Recombination linked TRBV4-3 to TRBJ1-6, and TRBD1 may be the D gene, going by 5 matching bases. Trimming at the junction amounts to 0 bases on V and 7 bases on J, and the germline ends lie 13 bases apart. Sequences LGHNA (CDR1) and YSLEER (CDR2) are obtained from the germline V gene. Including cysteine and phenylalanine, the CDR3 has 16 amino acids. The read is trimmed to its CDR3 DNA, 48 bases read in frame from base 1.